This TCR beta chain is drawn from a study of blood T cell repertoires in COVID-19. Looking at the study overall: COVID-19 samples from acute and convalescent phases originated in the United States, Italy and Spain.

CDR3 length: 15 amino acids. Germline V CDR1 and CDR2: GTSNPN, SVGIG (reference sequence). V lost 0 bases to trimming and J lost 4 bases, with 15 bases between them. The protocol was immunoSEQ multiplex PCR, while the TCRdb copy is restricted to in-frame clones and leaves out a portion. The sample carries 250,000 to 300,000 clones, 70% to 90% recorded once. The rearrangement joins TRBV30 to TRBJ1-1; maybe TRBD1 (5 bases). This clonotype was obtained from a woman aged 30 to 39 with active or convalescent COVID-19. Input material: peripheral blood. The DNA of the CDR3 is TGTGCCTGGAGTGTGGGGGGAATTTTGCTCACTGAAGCTTTCTTT. Translation: CAWSVGGILLTEAFF. The whole variable domain, remainder taken from reference TRBV30 and TRBJ1-1, is SQTIHQWPATLVQPVGSPLSLECTVEGTSNPNLYWYRQAAGRGLQLLFYSVGIGQISSEVPQNLSASRPQDRQFILSSKKLLLSDSGFYLCAWSVGGILLTEAFFGQGTRLTVV.